A single sample is the source of the 16 T cell receptor beta chains below, sequenced in a study of T-cell reconstitution after alpha-beta-depleted transplantation in children. Construction of the TCRbeta library involved unique molecular identifiers. TCRdb independently ran MiXCR on the PCR reads; one entry per CDR3 protein. There are about 97,000 distinct CDR3 sequences in the sample; under 9% occur only once, and approximately 16% lies in the top ten. The sequencing here drew on PBMCs, taken before TCRalphabeta/CD19-depleted stem cell transplant. Receptors were obtained from a boy aged 2 to 9 with acute lymphoblastic leukemia, due to receive a stem cell transplant.

The V call is TRBV6-5, the J call TRBJ1-6; D might be TRBD1 (5 bases). CDR1 is MNHEY and CDR2 is SVGAGI in the germline V gene. The CDR3 length is 14 residues. V lost 5 bases, J lost 4 bases, and 9 bases lay in between. For the CDR3, the DNA is TGTGCCAGCAGTCAGTCAGGGTATAATTCACCCCTCCACTTT. Translated, it gives CASSQSGYNSPLHF.

This clonotype was counted at least ten times. V and J are TRBV5-1 and TRBJ2-2, with a tentative D call TRBD2 (5 bases). V shed 1 base and J shed 0 bases, with 7 bases lying between them. From germline, CDR1 is SGHRS and CDR2 YFSETQ. CDR3 length: 15 residues. The CDR3 sequence: CASSLSSANTGELFF. CDR3 sequence (DNA): TGCGCCAGCAGCTTGAGTAGCGCGAACACCGGGGAGCTGTTTTTT. Drawing the rest from reference TRBV5-1 and TRBJ2-2, the complete variable domain is KAGVTQTPRYLIKTRGQQVTLSCSPISGHRSVSWYQQTPGQGLQFLFEYFSETQRNKGNFPGRFSGRQFSNSRSEMNVSTLELGDSALYLCASSLSSANTGELFFGEGSRLTVL.

The chain links TRBV5-1 to TRBJ2-3; no clear D. V lost 0 bases to trimming and J lost 2 bases, with 7 bases between them. Germline values: CDR1 SGHRS, CDR2 YFSETQ. The CDR3 covers 14 residues. CDR3 residues: CASSLDHDTDTQYF. The DNA of the CDR3 is TGCGCCAGCAGCTTGGATCATGACACAGATACGCAGTATTTT.

This clonotype was seen only a few times. V gene TRBV7-9 combines with J gene TRBJ1-4; D not certain. The CDR3 extends over 12 amino acids. Trimming shortened V by 4 bases and J by 3 bases, and 3 bases separated the two germline ends. Looked up from germline, CDR1 is SEHNR and CDR2 is FQNEAQ (reference sequence). Here the CDR3 reads CASSSANEKLFF. Here the CDR3 DNA reads TGTGCCAGCAGCTCCGCTAATGAAAAACTGTTTTTT.

In its sample, this clonotype was seen many times. This chain joins TRBV5-1 and TRBJ2-1, with D possibly being TRBD1 or TRBD2 (5 bases each). There are 15 residues in the CDR3. Trimming stripped 1 base from V and 6 bases from J, with 14 bases between. The germline CDR1 and CDR2 sequences are SGHRS and YFSETQ. The CDR3 DNA reads as TGCGCCAGCAGCTTGTCCTCGGGGCCAGGCAATGAGCAGTTCTTC. This sequence encodes CASSLSSGPGNEQFF.

This clonotype was seen many times. The chain uses TRBV20-1 and TRBJ1-4, with 10 bases identical to TRBD1. V dropped 4 bases and J dropped 8; count of bases not matched to a gene: 7. Germline CDR1 is DFQATT and CDR2 is SNEGSKA (reference sequence). This CDR3 is built from 14 residues. This CDR3 is CSATGQGWGEKLFF. For the CDR3, the DNA is TGCAGTGCTACGGGACAGGGGTGGGGAGAAAAACTGTTTTTT.

This clonotype was seen at least ten times. The rearrangement joins TRBV10-3 to TRBJ1-6; possible D gene TRBD1, 6 bases. The CDR3 runs 12 residues. V was trimmed by 8 bases and J by 13 bases, leaving 15 bases between them. CDR1 and CDR2 from the germline V gene are ENHRY and SYGVKD. CDR3 amino acids: CAIAPGQGPLHF. CDR3 DNA sequence: TGTGCCATCGCGCCAGGCCAGGGGCCCCTCCACTTT.

This clonotype was counted only a few times. V and J are TRBV12-3 or TRBV12-4 and TRBJ1-5; D remains unclear. V lost 3 bases and J 0 bases, leaving 9 bases between the germline ends. The CDR3 totals 15 residues. Here the CDR3 DNA reads TGTGCCAGCAGTTTTGCGACCTATAGCAATCAGCCCCAGCATTTT. Protein: CASSFATYSNQPQHF.

This clonotype was seen ten or more times. The rearrangement uses TRBV12-3 or TRBV12-4 and TRBJ2-5; no reliable D call. The germline V and J ends were trimmed by 2 bases and 5 bases, with 9 bases remaining between them. CDR3 length equals 13 residues. CDR3 in DNA: TGTGCCAGCAGTTTATCTTCCCCGGAGACCCAGTACTTC. It codes for CASSLSSPETQYF.

The chain combines TRBV11-3 with TRBJ2-3; TRBD2 matches 8 bases. The V gene's germline CDR1 is SGHNT and CDR2 YENEEA. The CDR3 extends over 18 amino acids. The ends lost 3 bases at V and 3 bases at J; junction bases unmatched: 14. As DNA, the CDR3 is TGTGCCAGCAGCTTTTCCTACGGGGGGGCCGTAATGACAGATACGCAGTATTTT. This encodes CASSFSYGGAVMTDTQYF.

This clonotype occurred many times. This chain links TRBV5-1 with TRBJ2-7, with a weak D call TRBD1 (5 bases). V was shortened by 4 bases and J by 3 bases, with 8 bases between the two germline ends. Germline V gives CDR1 SGHRS, CDR2 YFSETQ. This CDR3 has 12 amino acids. CDR3 residues: CASSLDIYEQYF. The CDR3 DNA follows: TGCGCCAGCAGCCTGGACATCTACGAGCAGTACTTC.

The chain recombines TRBV10-2 with TRBJ2-5; 11 positions match TRBD2. The germline gives CDR1 WSHSY, CDR2 SAAADI. V lost 6 bases and J lost 5; bases outside the gene matches: 8. The CDR3 runs 15 residues. The CDR3 region has the DNA TGCGCCAGCAGGGATAGCGGGGGGGCAGGGGAGACCCAGTACTTC. As protein: CASRDSGGAGETQYF.

This clonotype was seen more than once but under ten times. The V gene is TRBV5-1, the J gene TRBJ2-1; D is ambiguous. Germline V gives CDR1 SGHRS, CDR2 YFSETQ. The CDR3 has 13 amino acids. Deletions cut 6 bases from V and 8 bases from J, with 15 bases between. CDR3 in amino acids: CASKTADPDEQFF. CDR3 bases: TGCGCCAGCAAAACTGCGGATCCAGATGAGCAGTTCTTC.

This clonotype was observed at least ten times. J is TRBJ2-3 and V is TRBV5-1; weak D call: TRBD2 (5 bases). The CDR3 is 16 residues long. The V gene lost 3 bases and the J gene lost 1 base, with 15 bases spanning the gap. Germline CDR1 is SGHRS and CDR2 is YFSETQ. CDR3 nucleotides: TGCGCCAGCAGCTGGAAGGACTCCCAACGCACAGATACGCAGTATTTT. It yields the protein CASSWKDSQRTDTQYF.

CDR3 in amino acids: CASSPRGVMDTEAFF. The DNA of the CDR3 is TGTGCCAGCAGTCCCCGGGGGGTTATGGACACTGAAGCTTTCTTT. The V call is TRBV11-2, the J call TRBJ1-1, with D possibly matching TRBD1 (5 bases). The CDR3 consists of 15 residues. Germline V gives CDR1 SGHAT, CDR2 FQNNGV. The ends were cut back, 6 bases at V and 3 bases at J, with 17 bases in the middle.

This sequence joins TRBV28 and TRBJ2-7, with a weak D call TRBD1 (6 bases). V lost 8 bases, J lost 2 bases, and 10 bases lay in between. In germline, CDR1 is MDHEN, CDR2 SYDVKM. The CDR3 has 12 amino acids. The CDR3 loop reads CASLRGAYEQYF. The DNA of the CDR3 is TGTGCCAGCCTCAGGGGAGCCTACGAGCAGTACTTC.